Below are 26 T cell receptor beta chains sequenced from a single sample in a study of T cell responses to AZD1222 COVID-19 vaccine. TCRdb keeps only in-frame clones here, not all; method: immunoSEQ multiplex PCR. Of 120,000 to 150,000 clones listed, about 90% are singletons. The source material was peripheral blood, sampled 28 days after the second AZD1222 dose. These receptors were collected from an adult who received the AZD1222 COVID-19 vaccine.

This chain connects TRBV5-5 to TRBJ2-3, with D uncertain. Trimming shortened V by 4 bases and J by 4 bases, and 19 bases separated the two germline ends. The CDR3 consists of 16 residues. Germline CDR1 reads SGHKS; CDR2 reads YYEKEE (reference sequence). The CDR3 nucleotides are TGTGCCAGCAGCCCCTGGGAAGTCGCCAACGCAGATACGCAGTATTTT. Translated, it gives CASSPWEVANADTQYF.

This clone was observed once. The V and J genes are TRBV6-5 and TRBJ2-7; 10 bases align to TRBD1. Germline values: CDR1 MNHEY, CDR2 SVGAGI. After removal of 5 bases from V and 0 bases from J, the junction contained 4 bases not matched to a gene. The CDR3 spans 15 residues. Here the CDR3 reads CASSPRQGASYEQYV. CDR3 bases: TGTGCCAGCAGTCCGCGACAGGGGGCCTCCTACGAGCAGTACGTC.

The rearrangement joins TRBV11-1 to TRBJ2-1, with 7 nucleotides matching TRBD1. The CDR3 has 15 amino acids. Germline CDR1 and CDR2: SGHAT and FQDESV (reference sequence). The V gene end was trimmed by 2 bases and the J gene end by 5 bases; junction bases not matched to a gene: 6. The CDR3 is CASSLTDRLNNEQFF. DNA for the CDR3: TGTGCCAGCAGCTTAACGGACAGGCTCAACAATGAGCAGTTCTTC.

The chain employs TRBV24-1 and TRBJ2-1; 10 positions agree with TRBD2. After removal of 8 bases from V and 6 bases from J, the junction contained 3 bases not matched to a gene. The CDR3 spans 13 residues. From germline, CDR1 is KGHDR and CDR2 SFDVKD. As DNA, the CDR3 is TGTGCCACCATGGCTAGCGGGAGCAATGAGCAGTTCTTC. It encodes CATMASGSNEQFF.

The chain uses TRBV6-5 and TRBJ1-4; 7 positions match TRBD1. Germline CDR1 is MNHEY and CDR2 is SVGAGI. With 5 bases clipped from V and 7 bases from J, the junction kept 10 bases outside the gene matches. This CDR3 is built from 15 residues. Here the CDR3 reads CASSSRQGRSEKLFF. The CDR3 DNA follows: TGTGCCAGCAGTAGTAGACAGGGAAGGAGTGAAAAACTGTTTTTT.

The CDR3 bases are TGTGCCAGCTCACCCGTACAGGGAGCTAACTATGGCTACACCTTC. Its protein is CASSPVQGANYGYTF. V and J are TRBV18 and TRBJ1-2, with D maybe TRBD1 (6 bases). The V gene's germline CDR1 is KGHSH and CDR2 LQKENI. Trimming left V 3 bases short and J 0 bases short, with 11 bases between. The CDR3 length is 15 residues.

V is TRBV24-1 and J is TRBJ1-1; D gene uncertain. Germline lookup yields CDR1 KGHDR and CDR2 SFDVKD. The CDR3 has 13 residues. V lost 7 bases and J lost 5, with 13 bases in between. In DNA, the CDR3 is TGTGCCACCAGACCGGGGTCGGGAACTGAAGCTTTCTTT. Translated, it gives CATRPGSGTEAFF.

The CDR3 bases are TGTGCCAGCAGCCGAACACCGCGGTCGGGGGCTGGCACAGATACGCAGTATTTT. Amino acid sequence: CASSRTPRSGAGTDTQYF. V and J are TRBV11-2 and TRBJ2-3; D tentatively fits TRBD1 or TRBD2 (6 bases each). The CDR3 length is 18 residues. V lost 5 bases and J 1 base, leaving 22 bases between the germline ends. The germline gives CDR1 SGHAT, CDR2 FQNNGV. Looking up the rest from reference TRBV11-2 and TRBJ2-3 gives the full variable domain: EAGVAQSPRYKIIEKRQSVAFWCNPISGHATLYWYQQILGQGPKLLIQFQNNGVVDDSQLPKDRFSAERLKGVDSTLKIQPAKLEDSAVYLCASSRTPRSGAGTDTQYFGPGTRLTVL.

This clone was seen just once. The rearrangement links TRBV18 to TRBJ1-1; unclear D gene. The CDR3 loop spans 13 amino acids. V was clipped by 3 bases and J by 1 base, with 6 bases between them. Germline V gives CDR1 KGHSH, CDR2 LQKENI. In nucleotides, the CDR3 is TGTGCCAGCTCACCGTCTGGGAACACTGAAGCTTTCTTT. Translating gives CASSPSGNTEAFF.

The rearrangement joins TRBV5-6 to TRBJ1-2, with TRBD1 as a possible D gene (5 bases). The germline V gene has CDR1 SGHDT and CDR2 YYEEEE. This CDR3 has 15 residues. Between the trimmed V and J ends, which lost 0 bases and 4 bases, there was a span of 13 bases. This CDR3 is CASSLGIGGSYGYTF. As DNA, the CDR3 is TGTGCCAGCAGCTTGGGGATCGGGGGGTCCTATGGCTACACCTTC.

The chain has TRBV29-1 and TRBJ2-7; 9 positions match TRBD1. CDR3 size: 11 residues. Germline V gene sequence: CDR1 SQVTM, CDR2 ANQGSEA. J gave up 5 bases and V 8 bases, and 4 bases lay outside the gene matches. Here the CDR3 DNA reads TGCAGCTTCAGGACAGGGGACGAGCAGTACTTC. Amino acids: CSFRTGDEQYF.

V is TRBV18 and J is TRBJ1-1; maybe TRBD1 (5 bases). The CDR3 runs 16 residues. Trimming took off 3 bases at V and 6 bases at J, with 20 bases between the two ends. Germline V CDR1 and CDR2: KGHSH, LQKENI. CDR3 nucleotides: TGTGCCAGCTCACCCTGGGGGAGGGCGCCCGTGGCTGAAGCTTTCTTT. Translation gives CASSPWGRAPVAEAFF.

This clone was detected once. The chain couples TRBV27 to TRBJ1-5, with D maybe TRBD1 (5 bases). The CDR3 runs to 15 residues. Germline-derived CDR1 and CDR2 are MNHEY and SMNVEV (reference sequence). Trimming cost V 5 bases and J 2 bases, with 13 bases left between them. Here the CDR3 DNA reads TGTGCCAGCAGTGGCCTCCAGGGAGGCAATCAGCCCCAGCATTTT. Translated: CASSGLQGGNQPQHF.

This chain uses TRBV30 with TRBJ1-5; possible D gene TRBD1, 5 bases. V shed 2 bases and J shed 9 bases, with 17 bases lying between them. The CDR3 is 14 residues long. Germline assignment: CDR1 GTSNPN and CDR2 SVGIG (reference sequence). This CDR3 is CAWSTSGTGMPQHF. DNA of the CDR3: TGTGCCTGGAGTACGTCCGGGACGGGGATGCCCCAGCATTTT.

The V gene is TRBV5-6, the J gene TRBJ2-2, with 9 bases fitting TRBD2. The CDR3 loop spans 15 amino acids. The V gene end was trimmed by 1 base and the J gene end by 4 bases; junction bases not matched to a gene: 2. Germline loops: CDR1 SGHDT, CDR2 YYEEEE. In nucleotides, the CDR3 is TGTGCCAGCAGCTTGTGGACTAGCGCCACCGGGGAGCTGTTTTTT. This codes for CASSLWTSATGELFF.

The chain carries TRBV3-1 (or the pseudogene TRBV3-2) and TRBJ1-1; D possibly corresponds to TRBD1 (5 bases). V was trimmed by 4 bases and J by 9 bases, leaving 18 bases between them. The CDR3 has 14 residues. The germline gives CDR1 LGHDT, CDR2 YNNKEL (reference sequence). CDR3 protein: CASSRSRDHTKAFF. The CDR3 nucleotides are TGTGCCAGCAGCCGATCCAGGGACCATACCAAAGCTTTCTTT.

J is TRBJ1-5 and V is TRBV7-2, with D unresolved. Trimming pared 5 bases from V and 5 bases from J, leaving 10 bases between. This CDR3 has 13 residues. Germline V lookup: CDR1 SGHTA, CDR2 FQGNSA. The CDR3 protein is CASSPRRDQPQHF. The CDR3 DNA reads as TGTGCCAGCAGCCCCCGGAGGGATCAGCCCCAGCATTTT.

A single count supports this clone. This chain uses TRBV6-5 with TRBJ2-2; tentative D call: TRBD1 (6 bases). The CDR3 has 13 residues. Trimming stripped 0 bases from V and 7 bases from J, with 6 bases between. Germline CDR1 is MNHEY and CDR2 is SVGAGI. CDR3 loop: CASSYSTGGELFF. CDR3 sequence (DNA): TGTGCCAGCAGTTACTCGACAGGCGGGGAGCTGTTTTTT.

The chain has TRBV11-2 and TRBJ2-5, with 14 bases identical to TRBD2. V shed 7 bases, J shed 4 bases, and the junction held 11 bases outside the gene matches. Germline V gene data show CDR1 as SGHAT and CDR2 as FQNNGV. This CDR3 has 17 amino acids. CDR3 in amino acids: CASTTYGLAGGRETQYF. The CDR3 DNA sequence: TGTGCCAGCACGACCTATGGACTAGCGGGAGGAAGAGAGACCCAGTACTTC. Together with reference TRBV11-2 and TRBJ2-5, the CDR3 gives the full variable domain: EAGVAQSPRYKIIEKRQSVAFWCNPISGHATLYWYQQILGQGPKLLIQFQNNGVVDDSQLPKDRFSAERLKGVDSTLKIQPAKLEDSAVYLCASTTYGLAGGRETQYFGPGTRLLVL.

The genes are TRBV3-1 (or the pseudogene TRBV3-2) and TRBJ1-6; a weak D match, TRBD1 (5 bases). The CDR3 sequence is 12 residues long. Germline lookup yields CDR1 LGHDT and CDR2 YNNKEL (reference sequence). Trimming cost V 6 bases and J 7 bases, with 7 bases left between them. The CDR3 spells CASRRGNSPLHF. The CDR3 DNA is TGTGCCAGCAGGAGGGGAAATTCACCCCTCCACTTT.

The chain carries TRBV12-3 or TRBV12-4 and TRBJ1-6, with D unresolved. This CDR3 contains 13 residues. The V and J ends lost 3 bases and 5 bases respectively, with 5 bases between them. This CDR3 is CASSFADNSPLHF. CDR3 coding DNA: TGTGCCAGCAGTTTTGCAGATAATTCACCCCTCCACTTT.

This clone has a single count. The chain links TRBV7-9 to TRBJ1-4; D possibly corresponds to TRBD1 (5 bases). This CDR3 comprises 13 residues. Germline CDR1 SEHNR, CDR2 FQNEAQ (reference sequence). Here the CDR3 DNA reads TGTGCGTCCCGGGCAGGGATGAATGAAAAACTGTTTTTT. Its translation is CASRAGMNEKLFF.

The V call is TRBV12-3 or TRBV12-4, the J call TRBJ1-2; D is undetermined. V lost 8 bases, J lost 5 bases, and 15 bases lay in between. This CDR3 region has 13 residues. CDR3 protein: CASAVLPNYGYTF. CDR3 nucleotide sequence: TGTGCCAGCGCCGTTCTCCCGAATTATGGCTACACCTTC.

The rearrangement uses TRBV5-5 and TRBJ2-2; either TRBD1 or TRBD2 may supply D (5 bases each). The CDR3 consists of 15 residues. The V gene lost 2 bases and the J gene lost 4 bases, with 12 bases spanning the gap. Germline CDR1 SGHKS, CDR2 YYEKEE (reference sequence). This CDR3 is CASSLRGFSTGELFF. In DNA form, the CDR3 reads TGTGCCAGCAGCTTACGGGGCTTTAGCACCGGGGAGCTGTTTTTT. The variable domain in full, completed from reference TRBV5-5 and TRBJ2-2, reads DAGVTQSPTHLIKTRGQQVTLRCSPISGHKSVSWYQQVLGQGPQFIFQYYEKEERGRGNFPDRFSARQFPNYSSELNVNALLLGDSALYLCASSLRGFSTGELFFGEGSRLTVL.

The chain links TRBV19 to TRBJ1-2, with D unclear. In germline, CDR1 is LNHDA, CDR2 SQIVND (reference sequence). Trimming took off 7 bases at V and 1 base at J, with 7 bases between the two ends. This CDR3 has 12 residues. The CDR3 loop is CASNGDNYGYTF. CDR3 DNA: TGTGCCAGTAACGGGGATAACTATGGCTACACCTTC.

CDR3 residues: CASSHRDLGMNTEAFF. The CDR3 DNA follows: TGTGCCAGCAGCCACCGGGACCTAGGCATGAACACTGAAGCTTTCTTT. V usage is TRBV14 and J usage is TRBJ1-1; D possibly corresponds to TRBD1 (5 bases). The CDR3 extends over 16 amino acids. V lost 3 bases and J 0 bases, leaving 14 bases between the germline ends. From germline, CDR1 is SGHDN and CDR2 FVKESK. The full variable domain, with the rest looked up from reference TRBV14 and TRBJ1-1, is EAGVTQFPSHSVIEKGQTVTLRCDPISGHDNLYWYRRVMGKEIKFLLHFVKESKQDESGMPNNRFLAERTGGTYSTLKVQPAELEDSGVYFCASSHRDLGMNTEAFFGQGTRLTVV.